What follows are 14 T cell receptor beta chains derived from one specimen sequenced in a study of T cells expressing NK-cell markers (dated by TCRdb to 2018 to 2021). The protocol used for the library was 5' RACE. Data came from an Illumina HiSeq 2000. With the reads reprocessed by TCRdb, a single entry stands for each CDR3 protein sequence and no DNA is reported. The record for this sample contains 400,000 to 500,000 distinct CDR3 sequences. The ten largest clones take up roughly 8% of the sample. The sequencing input was blood T cells: a sorted CD56 or NKG2C T cell subset, CD4+ or CD8+ T cells, or bulk PBMC T cells (not recorded which). The source of these receptors is a woman between 18 and 75 years old in good health.

The J gene is TRBJ1-2, the V gene TRBV4-3; TCRdb's D call, TRBD1, is unchecked because there is no DNA. CDR3 length: 16 residues. Looked up from germline, CDR1 is LGHNA and CDR2 is YSLEER. CDR3: CASSRGQGVGKDGYTF.

This chain's CDR3 is CASSPRTGSDTEAFF. The chain is built from TRBV7-2 and TRBJ1-1; the TCRdb D gene call, TRBD1, has no DNA to confirm it. From germline, CDR1 is SGHTA and CDR2 FQGNSA. The length of the CDR3 is 15 residues.

The chain uses TRBV7-3 and TRBJ1-1; the TCRdb call, TRBD1, lacks DNA for checking. CDR3 length equals 16 residues. Germline CDR1 and CDR2: SGHTA and FQGTGA. The chain's CDR3 is CASSPGTGGRWTEAFF.

The chain recombines TRBV10-3 with TRBJ1-5; without DNA, the TCRdb call of TRBD1 cannot be checked. This CDR3 region has 15 residues. Germline V gives CDR1 ENHRY, CDR2 SYGVKD. This CDR3 reads CAISASGENNQPQHF.

The chain joins TRBV7-9 to TRBJ1-1; TCRdb's assignment of TRBD1 cannot be checked, as there is no DNA. The length of the CDR3 is 14 residues. Germline assignment: CDR1 SEHNR and CDR2 FQNEAQ (reference sequence). CDR3 region: CATTQQQGNTEAFF.

This chain joins TRBV6-2 or TRBV6-3 and TRBJ2-7. The CDR3 consists of 12 residues. Germline CDR1 and CDR2: MNHEY and SVGEGT. The CDR3 loop is CASSGRAYEQYF.

V is TRBV6-2 or TRBV6-3 and J is TRBJ2-3; with no DNA, the TCRdb D assignment of TRBD1 cannot be verified. This CDR3 spans 16 amino acids. Germline V gene lookup returns CDR1 MNHEY and CDR2 SVGEGT. CDR3 sequence reads: CASRTPGGMEGDTQYF.

V is TRBV20-1 and J is TRBJ2-5. CDR1 and CDR2 from the germline V gene are DFQATT and SNEGSKA (reference sequence). The CDR3 runs to 12 residues. The CDR3 is CSAGWGGGTQYF.

V is TRBV5-1 and J is TRBJ2-6; the TCRdb call, TRBD1, lacks DNA for checking. The germline V gene has CDR1 SGHRS and CDR2 YFSETQ. CDR3 length: 15 residues. Here the CDR3 reads CASSLDRAGANVLTF.

The chain joins TRBV4-3 to TRBJ2-1; TCRdb names TRBD1, which stays unverified in the absence of DNA. The CDR3 is made up of 15 amino acids. CDR1 and CDR2 (germline): LGHNA, YSLEER. This chain's CDR3 is CASSQEPIPGDEQFF.

The V and J genes are TRBV4-1 and TRBJ1-6; the TCRdb call, TRBD1, lacks DNA for checking. The germline V gene has CDR1 MGHRA and CDR2 YSYEKL. The CDR3 consists of 16 residues. CDR3 sequence reads: CASSQGAGVNNSPLHF.

V and J are TRBV9 and TRBJ2-1; TCRdb reports TRBD2, a call that lacks DNA to check it against. The CDR3 has 16 residues. Germline CDR1 and CDR2: SGDLS and YYNGEE. The CDR3 protein is CASSVVRAGEWNEQFF.

The chain carries TRBV6-1 and TRBJ2-1; without DNA, the TCRdb call of TRBD1 cannot be checked. Germline V lookup: CDR1 MNHNS, CDR2 SASEGT. The CDR3 runs 17 residues. CDR3 region: CASSARLGGRGSNEQFF.

The rearrangement uses TRBV24-1 and TRBJ1-1; TCRdb designates TRBD1, a call that cannot be tested without DNA. This CDR3 has 12 residues. The germline gives CDR1 KGHDR, CDR2 SFDVKD. CDR3 in amino acids: CARTETNTEAFF.